What follows are 22 T cell receptor beta chains derived from one specimen sequenced in a study of blood T cell repertoires in COVID-19. Generated by immunoSEQ multiplex PCR, the TCRdb table keeps only in-frame clones and is missing some. The sample contains 250,000 to 300,000 clones, around nine tenths of which appear only once. The sample taken for sequencing was PBMCs or T cells enriched from blood (not recorded which). The receptors derive from a woman aged 40-49 years who had recovered from COVID-19.

CDR3 in DNA: TGTGCCAGCAGCCAAAGGGGGCGCGGTTACGAGCAGTACTTC. Its protein product is CASSQRGRGYEQYF. The chain recombines TRBV14 with TRBJ2-7, with 7 positions matching TRBD1. With V trimmed by 2 bases and J by 4 bases, 5 bases remained unmatched. The CDR3 runs 14 residues. CDR1 and CDR2 from the germline V gene are SGHDN and FVKESK.

In DNA, the CDR3 is TGCGCCAGCAGCCTATCCGGCGGCAGTTCGGACTATGGCTACACCTTC. This translates into CASSLSGGSSDYGYTF. The chain recombines TRBV5-1 with TRBJ1-2; no reliable D call. The V end was cut by 4 bases, the J end by 3 bases, with 19 bases between. Germline CDR1 is SGHRS and CDR2 is YFSETQ. This CDR3 region has 16 residues.

This clone was seen once. This chain joins TRBV11-2 and TRBJ2-1, with D perhaps matching TRBD2 (9 bases). The germline V gene has CDR1 SGHAT and CDR2 FQNNGV. CDR3 length equals 16 residues. The V end was cut by 5 bases, the J end by 10 bases, with 24 bases between. CDR3 region: CASSHRLGGGDREQFF. CDR3 in DNA: TGTGCCAGCAGCCACCGACTCGGCGGGGGGGACAGGGAGCAGTTCTTC.

This sequence joins TRBV4-3 and TRBJ2-3; no clear D gene. V was pared by 1 base and J by 2 bases, with 4 bases between. CDR1 and CDR2 from the germline V gene are LGHNA and YSLEER. The CDR3 is 13 residues long. The CDR3 region is CASSQASTDTQYF. For the CDR3, the DNA is TGCGCCAGCAGCCAAGCTTCCACAGATACGCAGTATTTT.

DNA for the CDR3: TGTGCCAGCAGCCCCCTACGAGATCAGCCCCAGCATTTT. Protein product: CASSPLRDQPQHF. This chain links TRBV3-1 (or the pseudogene TRBV3-2) with TRBJ1-5; D gene ambiguous. The CDR3 is made up of 13 amino acids. V dropped 4 bases and J dropped 5 bases, with 9 bases sitting between them. Germline assignment: CDR1 LGHDT and CDR2 YNNKEL (reference sequence).

This clone came up once. The chain carries TRBV15 and TRBJ2-5; possibly TRBD1 for D (7 bases). The CDR3 is 15 residues long. The germline CDR1 and CDR2 sequences are LNHNV and YYDKDF (reference sequence). V shed 0 bases and J shed 4 bases, with 12 bases lying between them. CDR3: CATSRDLQGGETQYF. In DNA, the CDR3 is TGTGCCACCAGCAGAGATCTGCAGGGGGGAGAGACCCAGTACTTC.

The chain combines TRBV3-1 (or the pseudogene TRBV3-2) with TRBJ2-7; tentatively, D is TRBD1 (6 bases). Germline V gives CDR1 LGHDT, CDR2 YNNKEL (reference sequence). This CDR3 is built from 17 residues. V lost 3 bases, J lost 2 bases, and 20 bases lay in between. The CDR3 sequence: CASSHAKNRVNPYEQYF. The CDR3 DNA reads as TGTGCCAGCAGCCATGCCAAAAACAGGGTGAATCCCTACGAGCAGTACTTC.

V gene TRBV6-5 combines with J gene TRBJ2-2, with unresolved D. V was shortened by 0 bases and J by 6 bases, with 14 bases between the two germline ends. Germline CDR1 reads MNHEY; CDR2 reads SVGAGI. The CDR3 runs to 16 residues. As DNA, the CDR3 is TGTGCCAGCAGTTACTCTCTAAAAGCGTCCGCCGGGGAGCTGTTTTTT. Amino acids: CASSYSLKASAGELFF.

J is TRBJ2-6 and V is TRBV7-9; TRBD1 aligns across 11 bases. This CDR3 contains 15 residues. The J segment lost 4 bases and the V segment lost 8 bases, leaving 4 bases of the junction unmatched. Germline CDR1 and CDR2: SEHNR and FQNEAQ (reference sequence). Written as DNA, the CDR3 is TGTGCCAGCGGACAGGGGGCCTCGGGGGCCAACGTCCTGACTTTC. Amino acid sequence: CASGQGASGANVLTF.

The genes are TRBV2 and TRBJ1-4; 11 bases agree with TRBD1. V lost 6 bases and J lost 7; bases outside the gene matches: 10. Germline CDR1 and CDR2: SNHLY and FYNNEI. This CDR3 comprises 16 residues. CDR3 protein: CASSATRDRGGEKLFF. The DNA for the CDR3 is TGTGCCAGCAGCGCGACTAGGGACAGGGGGGGTGAAAAACTGTTTTTT.

This clone was seen more than once but under ten times. This chain joins TRBV15 and TRBJ1-5; the match to TRBD1 covers 9 bases. J lost 0 bases, V lost 1 base, and 7 bases had no gene match. CDR1 and CDR2 from the germline V gene are LNHNV and YYDKDF (reference sequence). The CDR3 has 18 amino acids. CDR3 region: CATSRATGGRPSNQPQHF. DNA of the CDR3: TGTGCCACCAGCAGAGCAACAGGGGGCCGGCCTAGCAATCAGCCCCAGCATTTT.

The V gene is TRBV5-1, the J gene TRBJ2-2, with 8 bases aligning to TRBD1. Trimming removed 2 bases from V and 3 bases from J; junction bases left unmatched: 6. The CDR3 loop spans 16 amino acids. Looked up from germline, CDR1 is SGHRS and CDR2 is YFSETQ. The chain's CDR3 is CASSLGQGSYTGELFF. In DNA, the CDR3 is TGCGCCAGCAGCTTAGGACAGGGTTCGTACACCGGGGAGCTGTTTTTT.

The chain recombines TRBV30 with TRBJ1-2; tentative D call: TRBD1 (5 bases). The V and J ends lost 1 base and 1 base respectively, with 10 bases between them. Germline-derived CDR1 and CDR2 are GTSNPN and SVGIG (reference sequence). The CDR3 has 14 amino acids. The CDR3 nucleotides are TGTGCCTGGAGTGCTCAGGGATATAACTATGGCTACACCTTC. This translates into CAWSAQGYNYGYTF.

The chain carries TRBV19 and TRBJ1-1; 8 bases fit TRBD1. V lost 6 bases to trimming and J lost 1 base; unmatched junction nucleotides: 16. The CDR3 covers 18 residues. Germline V CDR1 and CDR2: LNHDA, SQIVND (reference sequence). The CDR3 nucleotides are TGTGCCAGTAGCCGGGTCCCAGGACAGGGTTCTCAGAACACTGAAGCTTTCTTT. Translating gives CASSRVPGQGSQNTEAFF.

The rearrangement uses TRBV27 and TRBJ2-4; D possibly corresponds to TRBD2 (5 bases). Germline loops: CDR1 MNHEY, CDR2 SMNVEV (reference sequence). V was pared by 6 bases and J by 0 bases, with 15 bases between. The CDR3 runs 16 residues. The CDR3 bases are TGTGCCAGCAGCCTTAGAGGGTTCATAGCCAAAAACATTCAGTACTTC. Protein: CASSLRGFIAKNIQYF.

This rearrangement joins TRBV30 to TRBJ1-2, with a weak D call TRBD1 (5 bases). V lost 4 bases, J lost 0 bases, and 12 bases lay in between. The CDR3 is 14 amino acids. The germline CDR1 and CDR2 sequences are GTSNPN and SVGIG (reference sequence). The CDR3 reads CAWNRQSTNYGYTF. CDR3 DNA: TGTGCCTGGAACCGACAGTCGACTAACTATGGCTACACCTTC.

This clone was observed a few times. V and J are TRBV19 and TRBJ1-5, with D perhaps TRBD1 (5 bases). Germline V gene sequence: CDR1 LNHDA, CDR2 SQIVND (reference sequence). The CDR3 is 15 residues long. Between the trimmed V and J ends, which lost 0 bases and 4 bases, there was a span of 10 bases. The CDR3 DNA sequence: TGTGCCAGTAGTATAGATCGGCAGGGAAATCAGCCCCAGCATTTT. It translates to CASSIDRQGNQPQHF.

This chain joins TRBV19 and TRBJ2-1, with no clear D. The CDR3 is 14 residues long. Germline-derived CDR1 and CDR2 are LNHDA and SQIVND (reference sequence). V was trimmed by 6 bases and J by 0 bases, leaving 9 bases between them. CDR3 in DNA: TGTGCCAGTAGGAAAGAGAGCTCCTACAATGAGCAGTTCTTC. Translated: CASRKESSYNEQFF. The complete variable domain, with remaining parts taken from reference TRBV19 and TRBJ2-1, reads DGGITQSPKYLFRKEGQNVTLSCEQNLNHDAMYWYRQDPGQGLRLIYYSQIVNDFQKGDIAEGYSVSREKKESFPLTVTSAQKNPTAFYLCASRKESSYNEQFFGPGTRLTVL.

This chain joins TRBV19 and TRBJ1-5; TRBD1 aligns across 8 bases. V shed 7 bases, J shed 2 bases, and the junction held 7 bases outside the gene matches. The CDR3 extends over 15 amino acids. Germline-derived CDR1 and CDR2 are LNHDA and SQIVND (reference sequence). The CDR3 sequence is CASTQTGERNQPQHF. The CDR3 region has the DNA TGTGCCAGTACCCAGACAGGGGAGCGCAATCAGCCCCAGCATTTT.

V and J are TRBV7-2 and TRBJ1-5; D gene ambiguous. The germline gives CDR1 SGHTA, CDR2 FQGNSA. This CDR3 has 13 amino acids. The V end lost 7 bases, the J end lost 8 bases, and 15 bases lay between the germline ends. The DNA of the CDR3 is TGTGCCAGCACGGGCGGTTGGAGGGAGCCCCAGCATTTT. It codes for CASTGGWREPQHF.

The rearrangement uses TRBV5-8 and TRBJ1-2, with 9 bases aligning to TRBD1. Germline V gives CDR1 SGHTS, CDR2 YDEGEE. The ends lost 5 bases at V and 4 bases at J; junction bases unmatched: 6. The CDR3 totals 14 residues. CDR3 sequence: CASRLQGAGYGYTF. The CDR3 DNA reads as TGTGCCAGCAGGCTACAGGGGGCGGGCTATGGCTACACCTTC.

The count of this clone is one. The chain has TRBV5-3 and TRBJ2-7; maybe TRBD2 (6 bases). TRBV5-3 qualifies as an ORF whose function is uncertain. The length of the CDR3 is 15 residues. Trimming cost V 3 bases and J 7 bases, with 20 bases left between them. The CDR3 coding sequence is TGTGCCAGAAGCTCCCTGCGGGACTTGGGGCTGGAGCAGTACTTC. This sequence encodes CARSSLRDLGLEQYF.